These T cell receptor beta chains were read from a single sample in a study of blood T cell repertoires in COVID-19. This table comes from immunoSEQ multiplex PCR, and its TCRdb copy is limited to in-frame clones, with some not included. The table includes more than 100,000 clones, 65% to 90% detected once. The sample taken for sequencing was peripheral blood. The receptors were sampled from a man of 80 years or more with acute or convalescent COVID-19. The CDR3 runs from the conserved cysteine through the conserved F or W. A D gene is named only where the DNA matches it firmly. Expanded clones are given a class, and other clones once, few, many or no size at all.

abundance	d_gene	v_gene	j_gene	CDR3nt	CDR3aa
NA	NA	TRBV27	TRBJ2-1	TGTGCCAGCAGTTTATCTGCAGGTTGGAACAATGAGCAGTTCTTC	CASSLSAGWNNEQFF
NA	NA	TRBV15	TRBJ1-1	TGTGCCACCAGCAGAGACGTTGGGGCGTTGAGGCACACTGAAGCTTTCTTT	CATSRDVGALRHTEAFF
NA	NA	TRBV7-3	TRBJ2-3	TGTGCCAGCAGCTTAACGGCGGCTAGAGCGACTAGCACAGATACGCAGTATTTT	CASSLTAARATSTDTQYF
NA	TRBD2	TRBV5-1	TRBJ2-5	TGCGCCAGCAGCCCCAGGACTAGCGGGGGGGCAGAGACCCAGTACTTC	CASSPRTSGGAETQYF
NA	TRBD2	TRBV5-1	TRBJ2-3	TGCGCCAGCAGCTTGGATGGCGGGGGGGACACAGATACGCAGTATTTT	CASSLDGGGDTDTQYF
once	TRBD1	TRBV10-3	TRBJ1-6	TGTGCCATCAGTGAGACAGGGGAAGGATCACCCCTCCACTTT	CAISETGEGSPLHF
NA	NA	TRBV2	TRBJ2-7	TGTGCCAGCACCAGACAGTTCTCCCCCTACGAGCAGTACTTC	CASTRQFSPYEQYF
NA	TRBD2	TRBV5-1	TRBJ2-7	TGCGCCAGCAGCTTAGGGACTAGCGGACTGGATGAGCAGTACTTC	CASSLGTSGLDEQYF
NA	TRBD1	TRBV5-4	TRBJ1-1	TGTGCCAGCAGCTTTCCAGGGGGAGATAACACTGAAGCTTTCTTT	CASSFPGGDNTEAFF
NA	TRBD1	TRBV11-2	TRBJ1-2	TGTGCCAGCAGCCCGGGGACAGTTACGTATGGCTACACCTTC	CASSPGTVTYGYTF
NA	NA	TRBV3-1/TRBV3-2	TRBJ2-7	TGTGCCAGCAGCCGGCCGAATCCCCAGCAGTACTTC	CASSRPNPQQYF
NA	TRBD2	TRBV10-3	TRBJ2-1	TGTGCCATCAGTGAGTTAGGGGCTAGCGGGAGGCCTTCTTCCGTCTTC	CAISELGASGRPSSVF
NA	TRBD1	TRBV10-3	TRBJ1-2	TGTGCCATCAGTGAGGGGGACAGATCTCACTATGGCTACACCTTC	CAISEGDRSHYGYTF
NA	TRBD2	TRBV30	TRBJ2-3	TGTGCCTGGAGTGTAAGGTTAGCGGGAGAGGACACGCAGTATTTT	CAWSVRLAGEDTQYF
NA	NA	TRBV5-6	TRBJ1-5	TGTGCCAGCAGCTTAGGGGCCAATCAGCCCCAGCATTTT	CASSLGANQPQHF
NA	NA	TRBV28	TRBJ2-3	TGTGCCAGCTTTGCGGGAACAGATACGCAGTATTTT	CASFAGTDTQYF
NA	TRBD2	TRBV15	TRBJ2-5	TGTGCCACCAGCTGGATTGGGGAGGGATTAGAGACCCAGTACTTC	CATSWIGEGLETQYF
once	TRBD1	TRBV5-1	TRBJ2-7	TGCGCCAGCAGAACGGGACAGGGCTACGAGCAGTACTTC	CASRTGQGYEQYF
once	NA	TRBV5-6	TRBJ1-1	TGTGCCAGCAGCTTGGCCAGGAACACTGAAGCTTTCTTT	CASSLARNTEAFF
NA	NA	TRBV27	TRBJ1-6	TGTGCCAGCAGTGGCCGGGACTTTGGTTCACCCCTCCACTTT	CASSGRDFGSPLHF
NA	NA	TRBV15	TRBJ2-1	TGTGCCACCAGCAGGGACTTGTTGTCCAATGAGCAGTTCTTC	CATSRDLLSNEQFF
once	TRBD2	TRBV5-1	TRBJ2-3	TGCGCCAGCAGTTCCGCACCCCAGCGGGGGCAAGATACGCAGTATTTT	CASSSAPQRGQDTQYF
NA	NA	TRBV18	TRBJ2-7	TGTGCCAGCTCAGAAACAGGGAATCCCTACGAGCAGTACTTC	CASSETGNPYEQYF
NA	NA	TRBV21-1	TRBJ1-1	TGTGCCAGAGACAGGGGCACTGAAGCTTTCTTT	CARDRGTEAFF
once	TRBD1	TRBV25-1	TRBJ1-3	TGTGCCAGCAGTGTGGACAGGGGCCGAGCCTCTGGAAACACCATATATTTT	CASSVDRGRASGNTIYF
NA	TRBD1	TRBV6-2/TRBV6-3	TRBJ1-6	TGTGCCAGCAGCGCAGGGGGCTTGAATTCACCCCTCCACTTT	CASSAGGLNSPLHF
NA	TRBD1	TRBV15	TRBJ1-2	TGTGCCACCAGCAGAGAAGGGACAGGTGCCCTCTATGGCTACACCTTC	CATSREGTGALYGYTF
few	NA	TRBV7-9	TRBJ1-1	TGTGCCAGCAGCTTAGAGGGGCCCGCCACTGAAGCTTTCTTT	CASSLEGPATEAFF
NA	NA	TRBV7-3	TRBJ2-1	TGTGCCAGCAGCCCCACAGGGTTATATGAGCAGTTCTTC	CASSPTGLYEQFF
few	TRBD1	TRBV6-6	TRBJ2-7	TGTGCCAGCAGTTACCGGGACAGGGTCTACGAGCAGTACTTC	CASSYRDRVYEQYF
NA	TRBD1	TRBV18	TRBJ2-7	TGTGCCAGCTCATCTCAAGGGACAGCCGCCTACGAGCAGTACTTC	CASSSQGTAAYEQYF
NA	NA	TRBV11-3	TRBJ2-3	TGTGCCAGCAGCTTAGGAGGAAGCACAGATACGCAGTATTTT	CASSLGGSTDTQYF
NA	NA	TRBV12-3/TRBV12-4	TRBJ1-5	TGTGCCAGCAGTTTCGGTCTTAATCAGCCCCAGCATTTT	CASSFGLNQPQHF
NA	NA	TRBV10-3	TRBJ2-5	TGTGCCATCAGTGAGAGAGCGCAAGAGACCCAGTACTTC	CAISERAQETQYF
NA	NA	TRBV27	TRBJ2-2	TGTGCCAGCAGCTCAAACACTCGGGGCGGGGAGCTGTTTTTT	CASSSNTRGGELFF
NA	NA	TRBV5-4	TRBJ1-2	TGTGCCAGCAGCTTGGGGGGGCTTAGCTATGGCTACACCTTC	CASSLGGLSYGYTF
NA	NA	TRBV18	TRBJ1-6	TGTGCCAGCTCACCATTACAGACAGTTAATTCACCCCTCCACTTT	CASSPLQTVNSPLHF
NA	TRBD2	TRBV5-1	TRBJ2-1	TGCGCCAGCAGCTTGATTGGACTAGCGGACTACAATGAGCAGTTCTTC	CASSLIGLADYNEQFF
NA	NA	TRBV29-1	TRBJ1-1	TGCAGTATCCGAGAGAGTGGTACTACTGAAGCTTTCTTT	CSIRESGTTEAFF
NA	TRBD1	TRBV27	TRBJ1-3	TGTGCCAGCAGGTACAGGGGCCACTCTGGAAACACCATATATTTT	CASRYRGHSGNTIYF
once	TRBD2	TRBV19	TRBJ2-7	TGTGCCAGTAGGATGACTAGCGGCGGGGCCTACGAGCAGTACTTC	CASRMTSGGAYEQYF
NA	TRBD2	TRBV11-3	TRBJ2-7	TGTGCCAGCAGCTTAAATACTAGCGGGAGTTGTTACGAGCAGTACTTC	CASSLNTSGSCYEQYF
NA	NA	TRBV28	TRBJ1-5	TGTGCCACCACCGGAGGCCTCAATCAGCCCCAGCATTTT	CATTGGLNQPQHF
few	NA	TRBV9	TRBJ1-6	TGTGCCAGCAGCGTTGGGGTACAGGGTAATTCACCCCTCCACTTT	CASSVGVQGNSPLHF
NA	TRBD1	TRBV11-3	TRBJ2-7	TGTGCCAGCTCAGCCCGGGACAGCCCTGCCTACGAGCAGTACTTC	CASSARDSPAYEQYF
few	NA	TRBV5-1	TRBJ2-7	TGCGCCAGCCGGGTGGACGGGACAAGCTCCTACGAGCAGTACTTC	CASRVDGTSSYEQYF
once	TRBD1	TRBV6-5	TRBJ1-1	TGTGCCACCTCGACCGTGACAGGGGCTGAAGCTTTCTTT	CATSTVTGAEAFF
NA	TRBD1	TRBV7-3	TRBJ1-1	TGTGCCAGCAGCTTATTAGGGACAGCGAACACTGAAGCTTTCTTT	CASSLLGTANTEAFF
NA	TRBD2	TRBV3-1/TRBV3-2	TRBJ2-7	TGTGCCAGCAGCCCGTGGCGGGGGTCCCTCTACGAGCAGTACTTC	CASSPWRGSLYEQYF
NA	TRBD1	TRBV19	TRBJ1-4	TGTGCCAGTACCAAGAACAGGGGTGATGAAAAACTGTTTTTT	CASTKNRGDEKLFF
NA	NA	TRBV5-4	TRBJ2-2	TGTGCCAGCAGCAGGGCGGGCCAAGGCACCGGGGAGCTGTTTTTT	CASSRAGQGTGELFF
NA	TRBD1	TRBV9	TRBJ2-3	TGTGCCAGCAGCTCCCGGACAGGGGGCAAAGATACGCAGTATTTT	CASSSRTGGKDTQYF
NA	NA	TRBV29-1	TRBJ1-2	TGCAGCCTTTATGGTCAGTCGGGAGGTGGCTACACCTTC	CSLYGQSGGGYTF
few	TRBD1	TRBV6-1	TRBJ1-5	TGTGCCAGCAGTGAATTTAGGACAGGAAGCAATCAGCCCCAGCATTTT	CASSEFRTGSNQPQHF
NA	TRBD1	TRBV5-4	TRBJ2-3	TGTGCCAGCAGGACAGGGGGCGCAACAGATACGCAGTATTTT	CASRTGGATDTQYF
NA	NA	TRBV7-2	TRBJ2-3	TGTGCCAGCAGCTTAAGGGGGGGCCTGGCGGATACGCAGTATTTT	CASSLRGGLADTQYF
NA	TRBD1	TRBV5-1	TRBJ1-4	TGCGCCAGCTGTTCCGGGACAGGGTACGAAAAACTGTTTTTT	CASCSGTGYEKLFF
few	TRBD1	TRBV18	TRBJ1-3	TGTGCCAGCTGTCCGGGACAGTCTGGAAACACCATATATTTT	CASCPGQSGNTIYF